This T cell receptor beta chain was identified in a study of human T cells and chemical hapten exposure. Study in general: In the sensitization step, 2% DPC was placed on roughly 2 cm by roughly 2 cm of upper inner arm skin. DPC at 0.01% went onto the upper back in patch tests, read at 6 days. Patients having alopecia areata, totalis or universalis were mostly female. Findings and limits, study-wide: TCRs at a frequency above 1 in 1000 stayed unchanged with DPC sensitization.

Germline V gene sequence: CDR1 SGHTA, CDR2 FQGNSA. This CDR3 region has 14 residues. V lost 3 bases, J lost 2 bases, and 9 bases lay in between. Notes on this clonotype: Its target is not known.

Time point here: patch test 2, 6 weeks after DPC sensitization. The treatment here: therapeutic diphenylcyclopropenone sensitization with weekly scalp DPC. One entry per CDR3 protein, called by TCRdb with MiXCR from the RACE reads. The table lists fewer than 100,000 distinct CDR3 sequences, approximately 10% of them singletons, with 1.6% in the top ten. The TCR originated in a man between 18 and 29 years old with alopecia areata. Some clones in this sample may be carry-over from other donors' samples. The chain is built from TRBV7-2 and TRBJ2-3; D uncertain. The specimen comprised whole blood, sampled in connection with sensitization to the hapten diphenylcyclopropenone (DPC). CDR3 region: CASSFIRNTDTQYF. The CDR3 nucleotides are TGTGCCAGCAGCTTTATCAGAAACACAGATACGCAGTATTTT. Together with reference TRBV7-2 and TRBJ2-3, the CDR3 gives the full variable domain: GAGVSQSPSNKVTEKGKDVELRCDPISGHTALYWYRQSLGQGLEFLIYFQGNSAPDKSGLPSDRFSAERTGGSVSTLTIQRTQQEDSAVYLCASSFIRNTDTQYFGPGTRLTVL.